Below, 14 T cell receptor beta chains from the same sample are listed, as sequenced in a study of T cell responses to AZD1222 COVID-19 vaccine. Data came from immunoSEQ multiplex PCR; TCRdb stores just in-frame clones and leaves some out. Altogether 40,000 to 45,000 clones are present, roughly 75% being singletons, with the ten largest covering 3% to 5%. Sequencing was performed on peripheral blood, taken on day 0 of AZD1222 vaccination. All receptors derive from an adult in good health.

This clone was detected once. The J gene is TRBJ1-4, the V gene TRBV12-5; D is uncertain. Trimming removed 5 bases at V and 8 bases at J, with 9 bases between. The CDR3 contains 12 residues. Germline V gene lookup returns CDR1 LGHNT and CDR2 FRNRAP. CDR3 bases: TGTGCTAGTGGTCCCAACGGGGAAAAACTGTTTTTT. The encoded protein is CASGPNGEKLFF.

The chain is built from TRBV6-6 and TRBJ2-2; 8 bases fit TRBD2. Germline CDR1 MNHNY, CDR2 SVGAGI (reference sequence). V was clipped by 7 bases and J by 4 bases; unmatched bases: 8. This CDR3 contains 15 residues. CDR3 in amino acids: CASNPGRGATGELFF. CDR3 DNA: TGTGCCAGCAATCCAGGGCGGGGGGCCACCGGGGAGCTGTTTTTT.

J is TRBJ1-1 and V is TRBV5-8, with D possibly being TRBD1 (5 bases). The V end lost 4 bases, the J end lost 4 bases, and 17 bases lay between the germline ends. The length of the CDR3 is 15 residues. The germline V gene encodes CDR1 SGHTS and CDR2 YDEGEE. CDR3: CASSSLRQGSTEAFF. The CDR3 DNA follows: TGTGCCAGCAGCAGTCTCCGGCAGGGATCCACTGAAGCTTTCTTT.

This clone has only one observation. The CDR3 DNA is TGCAGCGTTGAAAAGGCAGGGGGCAGCGATACGCAGTATTTT. Translating gives CSVEKAGGSDTQYF. V is TRBV29-1 and J is TRBJ2-3; 8 bases align to TRBD1. CDR3 size: 14 residues. Germline-derived CDR1 and CDR2 are SQVTM and ANQGSEA. V shed 2 bases and J 6 bases; nucleotides not matched to a gene: 7.

V gene TRBV6-5 combines with J gene TRBJ1-3; 8 bases map to TRBD1. CDR3 length equals 15 residues. The germline CDR1 and CDR2 sequences are MNHEY and SVGAGI. V trimming: 3 bases; J trimming: 2 bases; junction bases outside the gene matches: 3. This CDR3 reads CASSYDRGPGNTIYF. In DNA form, the CDR3 reads TGTGCCAGCAGTTATGACAGGGGACCTGGAAACACCATATATTTT.

V and J are TRBV24-1 and TRBJ2-3; D unclear. Germline CDR1 KGHDR, CDR2 SFDVKD. V was trimmed by 3 bases and J by 1 base, leaving 4 bases between them. CDR3 size: 13 residues. The DNA of the CDR3 is TGTGCCACCAGTGATCCGGGCACAGATACGCAGTATTTT. This encodes CATSDPGTDTQYF.

The J gene is TRBJ2-1, the V gene TRBV2, with D uncertain. Trimming cost V 4 bases and J 6 bases, with 19 bases left between them. CDR1 SNHLY and CDR2 FYNNEI come from the germline V gene. This CDR3 contains 16 residues. The CDR3 DNA reads TGTGCCAGCAGTGTGGGGATAGGGCCCCACCGCAATGAGCAGTTCTTC. This sequence encodes CASSVGIGPHRNEQFF.

This clone was counted once. The chain couples TRBV7-2 to TRBJ1-1; D is uncertain. This CDR3 has 14 residues. Per the germline V gene, CDR1 is SGHTA and CDR2 is FQGNSA. Trimming cost V 5 bases and J 7 bases, with 17 bases left between them. CDR3 nucleotide sequence: TGTGCCAGCAGCGATGGCAGGTTCAGGAGTGAAGCTTTCTTT. Translation: CASSDGRFRSEAFF.

The rearrangement uses TRBV24-1 and TRBJ2-5; no firm D call. The V end lost 3 bases, the J end lost 5 bases, and 3 bases lay between the germline ends. CDR3 size: 11 residues. In germline, CDR1 is KGHDR, CDR2 SFDVKD. The DNA of the CDR3 is TGTGCCACCAGTGATGGTGAGACCCAGTACTTC. This codes for CATSDGETQYF.

V gene TRBV7-9 combines with J gene TRBJ1-4; 10 bases are shared with TRBD1. Per germline, CDR1 SEHNR and CDR2 FQNEAQ (reference sequence). Germline trimming cut 3 bases from V and 7 bases from J; bases unmatched to any gene: 8. The CDR3 covers 16 residues. CDR3 region: CASSFDTGTGAEKLFF. The DNA for the CDR3 is TGTGCCAGCAGCTTCGATACCGGGACAGGGGCTGAAAAACTGTTTTTT.

The chain combines TRBV3-1 (or the pseudogene TRBV3-2) with TRBJ2-1, with 8 bases matching TRBD2. From germline, CDR1 is LGHDT and CDR2 YNNKEL (reference sequence). The CDR3 is 17 residues long. Trimming removed 4 bases from V and 1 base from J; junction bases left unmatched: 9. As DNA, the CDR3 is TGTGCCAGCAGCCTTATCAGCGGGGGTGGATCCTACAATGAGCAGTTCTTC. This codes for CASSLISGGGSYNEQFF.

This chain uses TRBV2 with TRBJ1-5; D is uncertain. Per germline, CDR1 SNHLY and CDR2 FYNNEI. Trimming stripped 2 bases from V and 0 bases from J, with 8 bases between. The length of the CDR3 is 15 residues. This CDR3 reads CASSERQDSNQPQHF. The DNA of the CDR3 is TGTGCCAGCAGTGAACGGCAGGATAGCAATCAGCCCCAGCATTTT.

V gene TRBV5-5 combines with J gene TRBJ2-5, with TRBD2 identical over 14 bases. The CDR3 totals 17 residues. Germline V gene data show CDR1 as SGHKS and CDR2 as YYEKEE (reference sequence). The V segment lost 0 bases and the J segment 1 base; nucleotides outside the gene matches: 2. Here the CDR3 reads CASSLGLAGGAQETQYF. The CDR3 DNA reads as TGTGCCAGCAGCTTGGGACTAGCGGGGGGGGCCCAAGAGACCCAGTACTTC. The whole variable domain, filled in from reference TRBV5-5 and TRBJ2-5, reads DAGVTQSPTHLIKTRGQQVTLRCSPISGHKSVSWYQQVLGQGPQFIFQYYEKEERGRGNFPDRFSARQFPNYSSELNVNALLLGDSALYLCASSLGLAGGAQETQYFGPGTRLLVL.

This clone is a singleton in its sample. V usage is TRBV3-1 (or the pseudogene TRBV3-2) and J usage is TRBJ2-1; 9 bases fit TRBD2. The CDR3 totals 15 residues. Germline lookup yields CDR1 LGHDT and CDR2 YNNKEL (reference sequence). J gave up 7 bases and V 5 bases, and 9 bases lay outside the gene matches. CDR3 coding DNA: TGTGCCAGCAGCGACGGCGGGGGGGTCGTGAATGAGCAGTTCTTC. It specifies CASSDGGGVVNEQFF.